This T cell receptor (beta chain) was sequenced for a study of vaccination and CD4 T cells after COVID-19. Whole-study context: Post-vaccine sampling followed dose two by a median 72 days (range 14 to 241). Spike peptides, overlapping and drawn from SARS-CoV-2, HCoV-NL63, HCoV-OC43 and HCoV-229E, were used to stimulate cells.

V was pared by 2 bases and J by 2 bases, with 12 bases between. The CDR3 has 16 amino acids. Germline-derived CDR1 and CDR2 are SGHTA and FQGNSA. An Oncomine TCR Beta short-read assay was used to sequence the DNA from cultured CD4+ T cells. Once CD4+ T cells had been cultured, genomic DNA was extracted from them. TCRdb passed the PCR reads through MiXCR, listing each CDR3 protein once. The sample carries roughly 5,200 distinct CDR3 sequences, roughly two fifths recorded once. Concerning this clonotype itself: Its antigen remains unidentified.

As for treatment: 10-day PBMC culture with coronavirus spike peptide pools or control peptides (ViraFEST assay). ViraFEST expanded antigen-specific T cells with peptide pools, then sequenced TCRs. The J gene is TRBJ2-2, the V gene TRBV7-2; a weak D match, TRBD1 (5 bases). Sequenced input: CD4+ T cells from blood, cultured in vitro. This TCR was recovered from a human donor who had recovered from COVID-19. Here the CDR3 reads CASSLRLQGNTGELFF. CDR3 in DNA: TGTGCCAGCAGCTTAAGGTTGCAGGGAAACACCGGGGAGCTGTTTTTT. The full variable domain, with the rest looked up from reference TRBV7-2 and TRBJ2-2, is GAGVSQSPSNKVTEKGKDVELRCDPISGHTALYWYRQSLGQGLEFLIYFQGNSAPDKSGLPSDRFSAERTGGSVSTLTIQRTQQEDSAVYLCASSLRLQGNTGELFFGEGSRLTVL.